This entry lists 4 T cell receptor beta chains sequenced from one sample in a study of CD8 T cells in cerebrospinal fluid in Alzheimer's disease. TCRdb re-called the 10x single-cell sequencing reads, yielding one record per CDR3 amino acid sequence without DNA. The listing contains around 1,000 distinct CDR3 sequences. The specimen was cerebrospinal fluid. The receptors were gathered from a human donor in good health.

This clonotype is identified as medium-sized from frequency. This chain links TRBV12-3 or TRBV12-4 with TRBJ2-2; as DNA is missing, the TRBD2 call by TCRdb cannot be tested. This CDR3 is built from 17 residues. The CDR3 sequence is CASSPLGGRSNTGELFF.

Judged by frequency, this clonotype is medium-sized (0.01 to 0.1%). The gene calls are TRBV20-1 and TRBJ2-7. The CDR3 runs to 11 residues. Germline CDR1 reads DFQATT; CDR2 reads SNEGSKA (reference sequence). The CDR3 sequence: CSARDAYEQYF.

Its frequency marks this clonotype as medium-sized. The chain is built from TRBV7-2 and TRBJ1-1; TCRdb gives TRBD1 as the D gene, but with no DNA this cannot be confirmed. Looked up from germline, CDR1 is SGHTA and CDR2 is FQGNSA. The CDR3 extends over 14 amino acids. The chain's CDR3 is CASSLGTGADEAFF.

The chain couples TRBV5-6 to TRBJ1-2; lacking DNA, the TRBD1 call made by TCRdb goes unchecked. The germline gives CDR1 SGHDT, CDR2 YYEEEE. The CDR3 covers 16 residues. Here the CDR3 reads CASSPLTGGFDYGYTF.